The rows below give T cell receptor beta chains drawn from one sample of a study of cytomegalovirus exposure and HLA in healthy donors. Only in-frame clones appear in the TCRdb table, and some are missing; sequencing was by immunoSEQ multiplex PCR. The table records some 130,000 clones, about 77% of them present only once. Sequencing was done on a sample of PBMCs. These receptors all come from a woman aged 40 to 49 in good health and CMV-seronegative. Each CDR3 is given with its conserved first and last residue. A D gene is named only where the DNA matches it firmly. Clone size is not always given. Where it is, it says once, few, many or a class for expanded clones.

CDR3aa: CASSLDLRNTEAFF; CDR3nt: TGTGCCAGCAGCTTAGATTTGAGGAACACTGAAGCTTTCTTT; v_gene: TRBV7-9; j_gene: TRBJ1-1; abundance: few; d_gene: -
CDR3aa: CASSLARVGYGQPQHF; CDR3nt: TGTGCCAGCAGCTTAGCGAGGGTGGGGTACGGTCAGCCCCAGCATTTT; v_gene: TRBV7-8; j_gene: TRBJ1-5; abundance: -; d_gene: -
CDR3aa: CSVQGENTEAFF; CDR3nt: TGCAGCGTACAGGGGGAGAACACTGAAGCTTTCTTT; v_gene: TRBV29-1; j_gene: TRBJ1-1; abundance: few; d_gene: TRBD1
CDR3aa: CASSNGLAGGTRVNEQFF; CDR3nt: TGTGCCAGCAGCAATGGACTAGCGGGGGGGACTAGGGTCAATGAGCAGTTCTTC; v_gene: TRBV5-4; j_gene: TRBJ2-1; abundance: -; d_gene: TRBD2
CDR3aa: CASSSEGTPGETQYF; CDR3nt: TGTGCCAGCAGTTCCGAAGGGACTCCGGGAGAGACCCAGTACTTC; v_gene: TRBV6-5; j_gene: TRBJ2-5; abundance: -; d_gene: -
CDR3aa: CASSSQGVGQPQHF; CDR3nt: TGTGCCAGCAGTTCTCAGGGTGTAGGGCAGCCCCAGCATTTT; v_gene: TRBV2; j_gene: TRBJ1-5; abundance: -; d_gene: -
CDR3aa: CASSQSIVINQPQHF; CDR3nt: TGCGCCAGCAGCCAAAGCATAGTAATCAATCAGCCCCAGCATTTT; v_gene: TRBV4-1; j_gene: TRBJ1-5; abundance: -; d_gene: -
CDR3aa: CASSQWPIDRGRDEQYF; CDR3nt: TGTGCCAGTAGTCAATGGCCGATAGACAGGGGAAGAGACGAGCAGTACTTC; v_gene: TRBV19; j_gene: TRBJ2-7; abundance: -; d_gene: TRBD1
CDR3aa: CASSGRDRFVEQYF; CDR3nt: TGTGCCAGCAGTGGGCGAGACAGGTTCGTCGAGCAGTACTTC; v_gene: TRBV2; j_gene: TRBJ2-7; abundance: few; d_gene: -
CDR3aa: CASSFKTALDSYGYTF; CDR3nt: TGTGCCAGCAGCTTCAAAACAGCCCTCGACAGCTATGGCTACACCTTC; v_gene: TRBV5-6; j_gene: TRBJ1-2; abundance: -; d_gene: -
CDR3aa: CASSIRDRAYNEQFF; CDR3nt: TGTGCCAGCAGCATCCGGGACAGAGCCTACAATGAGCAGTTCTTC; v_gene: TRBV7-8; j_gene: TRBJ2-1; abundance: -; d_gene: TRBD1
CDR3aa: CASRQQTGELFF; CDR3nt: TGTGCCAGTAGACAGCAAACCGGGGAGCTGTTTTTT; v_gene: TRBV19; j_gene: TRBJ2-2; abundance: -; d_gene: -
CDR3aa: CAPEGPPDTQYF; CDR3nt: TGTGCCCCAGAGGGTCCTCCAGATACGCAGTATTTT; v_gene: TRBV7-9; j_gene: TRBJ2-3; abundance: few; d_gene: -
CDR3aa: CASSDYGGTSYEQYF; CDR3nt: TGTGCCAGCAGTGACTACGGGGGGACCTCCTACGAGCAGTACTTC; v_gene: TRBV6-1; j_gene: TRBJ2-7; abundance: -; d_gene: TRBD2
CDR3aa: CASRDVGGNQPQHF; CDR3nt: TGTGCCAGCAGGGATGTAGGGGGCAATCAGCCCCAGCATTTT; v_gene: TRBV2; j_gene: TRBJ1-5; abundance: -; d_gene: -
CDR3aa: CASSQERRGDYEQYF; CDR3nt: TGTGCCAGCAGCCAAGAAAGGCGGGGAGACTACGAGCAGTACTTC; v_gene: TRBV4-2; j_gene: TRBJ2-7; abundance: -; d_gene: -
CDR3aa: CASSLRLAVGGEQFF; CDR3nt: TGTGCCAGCAGTTTGCGGCTAGCGGTGGGGGGTGAGCAGTTCTTC; v_gene: TRBV6-5; j_gene: TRBJ2-1; abundance: -; d_gene: TRBD2
CDR3aa: CASSGQEGEKLFF; CDR3nt: TGTGCCAGCAGTGGACAGGAAGGTGAAAAACTGTTTTTT; v_gene: TRBV2; j_gene: TRBJ1-4; abundance: -; d_gene: -
CDR3aa: CASRTAGQAYGYTF; CDR3nt: TGTGCCAGCAGAACAGCGGGACAGGCCTATGGCTACACCTTC; v_gene: TRBV28; j_gene: TRBJ1-2; abundance: -; d_gene: TRBD1
CDR3aa: CASSLGNRGPQPQHF; CDR3nt: TGTGCCAGCAGCTTGGGTAACAGGGGGCCTCAGCCCCAGCATTTT; v_gene: TRBV13; j_gene: TRBJ1-5; abundance: few; d_gene: TRBD1